These T cell receptor beta chains were read from a single sample in a study of cytomegalovirus exposure and HLA in healthy donors. Sequencing used immunoSEQ multiplex PCR; TCRdb keeps in-frame clones, though not all of them. The sample records some 40,000 clones, about 60% being singletons. Sequenced material: PBMCs. The receptors come from a man aged 55-75 years in good health and CMV-seropositive. CDR3s include the opening cysteine and the closing phenylalanine or tryptophan. The D gene is left open where the match is weak. The listing skips clone size in some rows; elsewhere it reads once, few, many or a size class.

J: TRBJ2-5
V: TRBV19
size: NA
D: TRBD1
CDR3: CASSDRDRGQETQYF
DNA: TGTGCCAGTAGTGACCGGGACAGGGGCCAAGAGACCCAGTACTTC

J: TRBJ2-3
V: TRBV9
size: NA
D: NA
CDR3: CASSVAVNTDTQYF
DNA: TGTGCCAGCAGCGTAGCTGTAAACACAGATACGCAGTATTTT

J: TRBJ2-1
V: TRBV5-1
size: NA
D: TRBD2
CDR3: CASSWTRGHNEQFF
DNA: TGCGCCAGCAGCTGGACTAGAGGACACAATGAGCAGTTCTTC

J: TRBJ2-3
V: TRBV5-4
size: NA
D: NA
CDR3: CASSLVGDDGTDTQYF
DNA: TGTGCCAGCAGCTTGGTCGGGGATGACGGGACAGATACGCAGTATTTT

J: TRBJ2-1
V: TRBV4-1
size: NA
D: TRBD2
CDR3: CASSQGLAGENEQFF
DNA: TGCGCCAGCAGCCAAGGACTAGCGGGAGAAAATGAGCAGTTCTTC

J: TRBJ2-7
V: TRBV11-2
size: NA
D: NA
CDR3: CASSLITGVNEQYF
DNA: TGTGCCAGCAGCTTAATTACGGGAGTCAACGAGCAGTACTTC

J: TRBJ2-7
V: TRBV29-1
size: NA
D: NA
CDR3: CSVRQAVDEQYF
DNA: TGCAGCGTCCGACAGGCCGTTGACGAGCAGTACTTC

J: TRBJ2-7
V: TRBV25-1
size: NA
D: TRBD1
CDR3: CASSERGRGRENEQYF
DNA: TGTGCCAGCAGTGAACGTGGCAGGGGGCGCGAAAACGAGCAGTACTTC

J: TRBJ2-2
V: TRBV11-1
size: NA
D: NA
CDR3: CASSPGLGRRETGELFF
DNA: TGTGCCAGCAGCCCCGGGCTGGGCAGGCGGGAAACCGGGGAGCTGTTTTTT

J: TRBJ2-3
V: TRBV7-2
size: few
D: NA
CDR3: CASSPRRGDTQYF
DNA: TGTGCCAGCAGCCCCCGAAGGGGAGATACGCAGTATTTT

J: TRBJ2-3
V: TRBV5-1
size: few
D: TRBD1
CDR3: CASSLRPPGQGNTDTQYF
DNA: TGCGCCAGCAGCTTGAGGCCCCCGGGACAGGGTAACACAGATACGCAGTATTTT

J: TRBJ2-7
V: TRBV6-5
size: few
D: NA
CDR3: CASSQTLDTSYEQYF
DNA: TGTGCCAGCAGTCAAACCTTGGACACCTCCTACGAGCAGTACTTC

J: TRBJ2-7
V: TRBV15
size: few
D: TRBD2
CDR3: CATSTSIVTSGDEQYF
DNA: TGTGCCACCAGCACCTCGATCGTAACTAGCGGCGACGAGCAGTACTTC

J: TRBJ2-3
V: TRBV19
size: NA
D: NA
CDR3: CASSIALAVSTDTQYF
DNA: TGTGCCAGTAGTATAGCATTAGCCGTTAGCACAGATACGCAGTATTTT

J: TRBJ2-7
V: TRBV5-1
size: NA
D: TRBD1
CDR3: CASSSGTATYEQYF
DNA: TGCGCCAGCAGCTCGGGGACAGCCACCTACGAGCAGTACTTC

J: TRBJ1-3
V: TRBV10-3
size: few
D: NA
CDR3: CAIKGVSGNTIYF
DNA: TGTGCCATCAAGGGGGTTTCCGGAAACACCATATATTTT

J: TRBJ2-2
V: TRBV19
size: few
D: NA
CDR3: CASWAGTNTGELFF
DNA: TGTGCCAGTTGGGCCGGGACGAACACCGGGGAGCTGTTTTTT

J: TRBJ2-2
V: TRBV19
size: NA
D: NA
CDR3: CASRDAGAGTNTGELFF
DNA: TGTGCCAGTAGGGACGCGGGGGCCGGGACGAACACCGGGGAGCTGTTTTTT

J: TRBJ2-2
V: TRBV11-2
size: NA
D: NA
CDR3: CASSPNRVGELFF
DNA: TGTGCCAGCAGCCCAAACCGGGTCGGGGAGCTGTTTTTT

J: TRBJ1-4
V: TRBV29-1
size: medium-sized
D: TRBD1
CDR3: CSVGGGGQGLFF
DNA: TGCAGCGTTGGGGGGGGCGGACAGGGTCTGTTTTTT

J: TRBJ2-2
V: TRBV5-1
size: NA
D: NA
CDR3: CASSTSGINTGELFF
DNA: TGCGCCAGCAGCACAAGCGGAATTAACACCGGGGAGCTGTTTTTT

J: TRBJ2-2
V: TRBV5-6
size: NA
D: TRBD2
CDR3: CASSFSLAGVPGELFF
DNA: TGTGCCAGCAGCTTTTCACTAGCGGGAGTTCCCGGGGAGCTGTTTTTT